What follows are 27 T cell receptor beta chains derived from one specimen sequenced in a study of blood T cell repertoires in COVID-19 (TCRdb year 2020). Receptors were amplified or captured by the immunoSEQ multiplex PCR assay. In TCRdb, the immuneACCESS table is reduced to in-frame sequences with V and J assigned. These tables do not hold every clone; where another copy was compared, an unresolved V gene accounts for under half, and the others remain unexplained. For this sample the table gives under 300,000 clones, of which around 90% were detected only once. The top ten hold about 1% of the sample. The sample taken for sequencing was PBMCs or T cells enriched from blood (not recorded which). The source of these receptors is a woman in her twenties or thirties who had recovered from COVID-19.

This clone is a singleton in its sample. The chain links TRBV7-9 to TRBJ1-1; no reliable D call. The CDR3 length is 16 residues. Germline loops: CDR1 SEHNR, CDR2 FQNEAQ (reference sequence). With 5 bases removed from V and 4 bases from J, the gap between germline ends came to 20 bases. The CDR3, as DNA: TGTGCCAGCAGCATTCCAACTGGTGGAGGTGTCACTGAAGCTTTCTTT. Its protein product is CASSIPTGGGVTEAFF.

The V gene is TRBV7-2, the J gene TRBJ2-7, with 11 bases aligning to TRBD1. The germline CDR1 and CDR2 sequences are SGHTA and FQGNSA. V gave up 1 base and J gave up 4 bases; unmatched junction bases: 6. The CDR3 has 16 residues. CDR3 coding DNA: TGTGCCAGCAGCTTAGAGGACAGGGGGCACTGGTACGAGCAGTACTTC. It translates to CASSLEDRGHWYEQYF.

This rearrangement joins TRBV19 to TRBJ2-1; the D gene is possibly TRBD2 (6 bases). V was shortened by 5 bases and J by 7 bases, with 15 bases between the two germline ends. CDR3 length: 14 amino acids. Per the germline V gene, CDR1 is LNHDA and CDR2 is SQIVND (reference sequence). The CDR3 reads CASSEWRGGNEQFF. In DNA, the CDR3 is TGTGCCAGTAGTGAATGGAGGGGCGGTAATGAGCAGTTCTTC.

CDR3 nucleotides: TGTGCCAGCAGCGCCCCGGGACAGTGGGAAGGGTATGGCTACACCTTC. Its translation is CASSAPGQWEGYGYTF. The chain joins TRBV5-4 to TRBJ1-2; TRBD1 aligns across 7 bases. Germline CDR1 is SGHNT and CDR2 is YYREEE (reference sequence). V lost 4 bases, J lost 5 bases, and 14 bases stayed unmatched. The CDR3 contains 16 residues. Variable domain in full (rest from reference TRBV5-4 and TRBJ1-2): ETGVTQSPTHLIKTRGQQVTLRCSSQSGHNTVSWYQQALGQGPQFIFQYYREEENGRGNFPPRFSGLQFPNYSSELNVNALELDDSALYLCASSAPGQWEGYGYTFGSGTRLTVV.

This chain connects TRBV11-3 to TRBJ2-1, with TRBD2 matching 8 bases. After removal of 1 base from V and 4 bases from J, the junction contained 18 bases not matched to a gene. This CDR3 is built from 20 residues. The V gene's germline CDR1 is SGHNT and CDR2 YENEEA. The CDR3 region has the DNA TGTGCCAGCAGCTTAGGATTGGGAGGGAGCGGGGGTTTCGGATACAATGAGCAGTTCTTC. Its translation is CASSLGLGGSGGFGYNEQFF.

This rearrangement joins TRBV28 to TRBJ1-1, with TRBD1 as a possible D gene (6 bases). Trimming stripped 6 bases from V and 1 base from J, with 21 bases between. Germline CDR1 and CDR2: MDHEN and SYDVKM. This CDR3 is built from 17 residues. The CDR3 DNA reads as TGTGCCAGCAGAACTAAACAGGGCTCAGGCACGAACACTGAAGCTTTCTTT. It translates to CASRTKQGSGTNTEAFF.

V is TRBV5-5 and J is TRBJ1-2, with a tentative D call TRBD1 (6 bases). Germline V gene lookup returns CDR1 SGHKS and CDR2 YYEKEE (reference sequence). Deletions cut 1 base from V and 3 bases from J, with 13 bases between. The CDR3 runs to 15 residues. The CDR3 nucleotides are TGTGCCAGCAGCTTGTCAGGGGCGCAGGACTATGGCTACACCTTC. It encodes CASSLSGAQDYGYTF.

The chain couples TRBV7-9 to TRBJ1-2; perhaps TRBD1 as D (5 bases). Per the germline V gene, CDR1 is SEHNR and CDR2 is FQNEAQ (reference sequence). This CDR3 has 14 residues. Between the trimmed V and J ends, which lost 2 bases and 13 bases, there was a span of 20 bases. The CDR3 region is CASSLSDSSGTSTF. The DNA of the CDR3 is TGTGCCAGCAGCTTATCGGATTCCTCCGGGACTAGCACCTTC.

This chain links TRBV9 with TRBJ1-2, with D tentatively TRBD1 (6 bases). Trimming pared 2 bases from V and 4 bases from J, leaving 12 bases between. Germline loops: CDR1 SGDLS, CDR2 YYNGEE. The length of the CDR3 is 14 residues. CDR3 nucleotide sequence: TGTGCCAGCAGCGTGTCCGGGGGGCCCTATGGCTACACCTTC. Protein product: CASSVSGGPYGYTF. Complete variable domain (other parts from reference TRBV9 and TRBJ1-2): DSGVTQTPKHLITATGQRVTLRCSPRSGDLSVYWYQQSLDQGLQFLIQYYNGEERAKGNILERFSAQQFPDLHSELNLSSLELGDSALYFCASSVSGGPYGYTFGSGTRLTVV.

The CDR3 spells CATSRDRWGLLSPLHF. Here the CDR3 DNA reads TGTGCCACCAGCAGAGATCGGTGGGGGCTCCTCTCACCCCTCCACTTT. J is TRBJ1-6 and V is TRBV15, with TRBD1 as a possible D gene (6 bases). V lost 0 bases, J lost 10 bases, and 16 bases lay in between. The CDR3 totals 16 residues. Germline V gene sequence: CDR1 LNHNV, CDR2 YYDKDF (reference sequence).

The chain links TRBV7-6 to TRBJ1-1, with D possibly being TRBD1 (5 bases). V was shortened by 4 bases and J by 4 bases, with 19 bases between the two germline ends. The CDR3 runs to 16 residues. Germline V gene data show CDR1 as SGHVS and CDR2 as FNYEAQ. CDR3 residues: CASSSRDTLRVTEAFF. The DNA of the CDR3 is TGTGCCAGCAGCTCACGAGACACCCTCAGGGTCACTGAAGCTTTCTTT. Supplemented by reference TRBV7-6 and TRBJ1-1, the full variable domain reads GAGVSQSPRYKVTKRGQDVALRCDPISGHVSLYWYRQALGQGPEFLTYFNYEAQQDKSGLPNDRFSAERPEGSISTLTIQRTEQRDSAMYRCASSSRDTLRVTEAFFGQGTRLTVV.

The J gene is TRBJ2-1, the V gene TRBV7-8, with 10 bases lining up with TRBD2. This CDR3 is built from 21 residues. The V and J ends lost 6 bases and 0 bases, in that order; junction bases with no gene match: 20. Per germline, CDR1 SGHVS and CDR2 FQNEAQ. CDR3 protein: CASSYPIAGGQVLSSYNEQFF. The CDR3 nucleotides are TGTGCCAGCAGTTACCCCATAGCGGGAGGCCAGGTCTTGAGCTCCTACAATGAGCAGTTCTTC.

The V gene is TRBV27, the J gene TRBJ2-3; 8 positions agree with TRBD2. V lost 7 bases, J lost 3 bases, and 6 bases stayed unmatched. Germline V gives CDR1 MNHEY, CDR2 SMNVEV (reference sequence). The CDR3 loop spans 14 amino acids. CDR3 protein: CASKRELVTDTQYF. The CDR3 bases are TGTGCCAGCAAGCGGGAGTTAGTGACAGATACGCAGTATTTT.

This clone has just a few counts. The V gene is TRBV30, the J gene TRBJ1-5; D possibly corresponds to TRBD1 (6 bases). V shed 0 bases and J shed 5 bases, with 14 bases lying between them. The CDR3 sequence is 15 residues long. CDR1 GTSNPN and CDR2 SVGIG come from the germline V gene (reference sequence). The CDR3 region is CAWSVGGGGYQPQHF. Written as DNA, the CDR3 is TGTGCCTGGAGTGTAGGAGGGGGAGGGTATCAGCCCCAGCATTTT.

The chain employs TRBV13 and TRBJ1-1; a possible D gene is TRBD1 (6 bases). The CDR3 contains 14 residues. The germline gives CDR1 PRHDT, CDR2 FYEKMQ (reference sequence). The V gene lost 6 bases and the J gene lost 0 bases, with 11 bases spanning the gap. The CDR3 sequence: CASRVGGMNTEAFF. As DNA, the CDR3 is TGTGCCAGCAGGGTTGGGGGCATGAACACTGAAGCTTTCTTT.

The rearrangement uses TRBV6-5 and TRBJ2-1; D might be TRBD2 (5 bases). Trimming removed 4 bases at V and 0 bases at J, with 13 bases between. The CDR3 covers 16 residues. The germline V gene encodes CDR1 MNHEY and CDR2 SVGAGI. This CDR3 reads CASSSQTRSSYNEQFF. For the CDR3, the DNA is TGTGCCAGCAGTTCGCAAACTAGGAGCTCCTACAATGAGCAGTTCTTC.

This chain links TRBV2 with TRBJ2-1; D is ambiguous. This CDR3 comprises 12 residues. Trimming took 6 bases from V and 0 from J, leaving 3 bases between them. Germline V CDR1 and CDR2: SNHLY, FYNNEI. CDR3 sequence reads: CASSGSYNEQFF. The CDR3 DNA reads TGTGCCAGCAGCGGCTCCTACAATGAGCAGTTCTTC.

The chain carries TRBV29-1 and TRBJ1-1; D gene unclear. Trimming removed 6 bases at V and 6 bases at J, with 14 bases between. Germline V gives CDR1 SQVTM, CDR2 ANQGSEA. The CDR3 is 12 residues long. The CDR3 sequence: CSVLYTRAEAFF. The CDR3 bases are TGCAGCGTGTTATATACGAGGGCTGAAGCTTTCTTT.

The V call is TRBV4-1, the J call TRBJ1-5, with a weak D call TRBD1 (5 bases). Germline V CDR1 and CDR2: MGHRA, YSYEKL. The CDR3 totals 14 residues. V was trimmed by 5 bases and J by 6 bases, leaving 14 bases between them. This chain's CDR3 is CASSKNPQGQPQHF. The DNA for the CDR3 is TGCGCCAGCAGCAAAAACCCGCAGGGTCAGCCCCAGCATTTT.

This CDR3 reads CASSYSRLAGGRETQYF. In DNA form, the CDR3 reads TGTGCCAGCAGTTACTCCCGCCTAGCGGGGGGCCGGGAGACCCAGTACTTC. The genes are TRBV6-2 or TRBV6-3 and TRBJ2-5; 11 nucleotides line up with TRBD2. The CDR3 is made up of 17 amino acids. With 0 bases clipped from V and 5 bases from J, the junction kept 8 bases outside the gene matches. Germline loops: CDR1 MNHEY, CDR2 SVGEGT.

This chain joins TRBV5-1 and TRBJ2-2; D might be TRBD1 (5 bases). CDR1 and CDR2 (germline): SGHRS, YFSETQ. This CDR3 has 16 residues. V dropped 3 bases and J dropped 5 bases, with 17 bases sitting between them. The CDR3 DNA sequence: TGCGCCAGCAGCTGGGGCCCGGACCTCGGTACCGGGGAGCTGTTTTTT. As protein: CASSWGPDLGTGELFF.

The chain employs TRBV7-3 and TRBJ2-5, with TRBD2 matching 9 bases. Germline loops: CDR1 SGHTA, CDR2 FQGTGA. The trim removed 2 bases at V and 1 base at J, leaving 8 bases unmatched. This CDR3 is 17 amino acids long. CDR3 bases: TGTGCCAGCAGCTTAGTTCTCCGACTAGCGGTCCAAGAGACCCAGTACTTC. As protein: CASSLVLRLAVQETQYF.

This clone has only one observation. The rearrangement joins TRBV4-3 to TRBJ2-2; tentative D call: TRBD2 (5 bases). Germline CDR1 reads LGHNA; CDR2 reads YSLEER. The CDR3 loop spans 15 amino acids. Trimming stripped 4 bases from V and 1 base from J, with 10 bases between. In DNA, the CDR3 is TGCGCCAGCAGCCCGAGGGTAGGGAACACCGGGGAGCTGTTTTTT. Protein sequence: CASSPRVGNTGELFF.

The chain combines TRBV2 with TRBJ2-2; D is perhaps TRBD2 (5 bases). Germline-derived CDR1 and CDR2 are SNHLY and FYNNEI. This CDR3 comprises 15 residues. V was shortened by 4 bases and J by 5 bases, with 14 bases between the two germline ends. CDR3 in amino acids: CASSVSGSSTGELFF. The DNA of the CDR3 is TGTGCCAGCAGTGTGTCGGGGTCGTCTACCGGGGAGCTGTTTTTT.

The genes are TRBV12-3 or TRBV12-4 and TRBJ1-6, with TRBD1 identical over 7 bases. The CDR3 covers 12 residues. The V and J ends lost 7 bases and 11 bases, in that order; junction bases with no gene match: 5. In DNA, the CDR3 is TGTGCCAGCACCACAACAGGGGCACCCCTCCACTTT. Amino acids: CASTTTGAPLHF.

This sequence joins TRBV3-1 (or the pseudogene TRBV3-2) and TRBJ1-2; 9 nucleotides align to TRBD1. CDR3 length: 17 residues. The V gene's germline CDR1 is LGHDT and CDR2 YNNKEL (reference sequence). Unmatched junction bases numbered 7, after V lost 0 bases and J lost 2 bases. The CDR3 spells CASSQDLGTGLNYGYTF. CDR3 bases: TGTGCCAGCAGCCAAGATCTAGGGACAGGGCTGAACTATGGCTACACCTTC.

The V call is TRBV21-1, the J call TRBJ1-2; TRBD1, the D gene given by the table, was not confirmed from the DNA. TRBV21-1 corresponds to a pseudogene. The CDR3 runs 16 residues. Here the CDR3 reads CASSKALWGHFYGYTF. The CDR3 nucleotides are TGTGCCAGCAGCAAAGCGCTTTGGGGACACTTCTATGGCTACACCTTC.